This T cell receptor (beta chain) was sequenced for a study of patients and donors after allogeneic stem cell transplantation. V was cut by 1 base and J by 1 base, with 10 bases left in between. The CDR3 consists of 14 residues. The germline CDR1 and CDR2 sequences are SQVTM and ANQGSEA. TCRdb processed the RT-PCR reads anew with MiXCR; each CDR3 protein has one entry. Altogether roughly 960,000 distinct CDR3 sequences are present, about a sixth being singletons, with the ten largest covering roughly 6%. This clonotype was detected only a few times. The sample was blood, either unsorted or a sorted T cell fraction (not recorded which). The rearrangement links TRBV29-1 to TRBJ1-1; D is unresolved. The TCR comes from a human donor who was either an allogeneic HSCT recipient or a stem cell or donor lymphocyte infusion donor (not recorded which). It is not recorded whose cells these are; they may come from a transplant donor. The CDR3 reads CSVEAVNRNTEAFF. As DNA, the CDR3 is TGCAGCGTTGAAGCGGTAAACCGGAACACTGAAGCTTTCTTT.